The present TCR beta chain was sequenced within a study of T cell repertoires in cytomegalovirus infection. Whole-study context: Recently identified HLA-C-restricted CMV epitopes and well-studied HLA-B-restricted CMV epitopes were used by the study. Indications came from public TCR beta signatures; they pointed to CMV infection and to a matching HLA type. Overall study findings and caveats: HLA-C-restricted CMV-specific TCR beta clonotypes were dominant in the ex vivo response.

TCRdb re-called the reads through MiXCR, storing one row per CDR3 protein. The sample holds 750,000 to 900,000 distinct CDR3 sequences; roughly 28% are singletons and the top ten take approximately 14%. V shed 4 bases and J 9 bases; nucleotides not matched to a gene: 10. CDR1 is MNHEY, CDR2 SMNVEV, per germline (reference sequence). The CDR3 spans 16 residues. This clonotype has just a few counts. Its antigen is not known. The sequence derives from a human donor in good health (CMV status not recorded). Some clones in this sample may be carry-over from other donors' samples. This chain uses TRBV27 with TRBJ1-5, with 12 bases matching TRBD1. The starting material was cultured CD8+ T cells from PBMCs, obtained from culture after CMV antigen stimulation. CDR3 sequence (DNA): TGTGCCAGCAGTTCCAAACGGGACAGGGGGCGCGGGCCCCAGCATTTT. The encoded protein is CASSSKRDRGRGPQHF.